This TCR beta chain stems from a study of shared clonotypes between healthy human individuals. Study information: CD8 memory received one plate per donor, CD8 naive two, CD4 memory three and CD4 naive three. Broader study findings: Clonotypes that were shared across a few donors made up around 5.5% of naive CD4 clonotypes. Sorted-subset sequencing, rarefaction showed, was incomplete despite large depth.

The assay was immunoSEQ multiplex PCR, and TCRdb's table has in-frame clones only and misses some. The top ten hold around 0.072% of the sample, which has under 200,000 clones, just under 95% seen once. Turning to this clone: The target antigen is unknown.

Per the germline V gene, CDR1 is MNHEY and CDR2 is SMNVEV (reference sequence). The CDR3 consists of 15 residues. With V trimmed by 5 bases and J by 6 bases, 12 bases remained unmatched. The chain links TRBV27 to TRBJ2-7; 8 bases match TRBD2. The receptor was derived from a woman younger than 45 in good health. Sequences were obtained from naive CD4+ T cells sorted from blood. Subset: CD45RA+ positively selected. The CDR3 sequence: CASSTPTSGGAEQYF. CDR3 bases: TGTGCCAGCAGTACGCCGACCTCCGGGGGGGCCGAGCAGTACTTC.